The 17 T cell receptor beta chains listed next were all sequenced from one sample in a study of shared clonotypes between healthy human individuals. CD8 cells regarded as naive lacked CD45RO, were positively chosen for CCR7, and omitted terminally differentiated effector memory CD45RA+ cells. Clones were sequenced by immunoSEQ multiplex PCR, and TCRdb holds only the in-frame ones, with some missing. The sample includes roughly 850,000 clones, 90% to 98% of them seen just once. The sequenced sample consisted of naive CD8+ T cells sorted from blood. The source of these receptors is a man aged 25 to 40 in good health.

The chain employs TRBV14 and TRBJ2-5; D is ambiguous. The V and J ends lost 0 bases and 7 bases respectively, with 12 bases between them. The CDR3 runs 14 residues. Germline lookup yields CDR1 SGHDN and CDR2 FVKESK. For the CDR3, the DNA is TGTGCCAGCAGCCAAGATCGTGGGGAAGGGACCCAGTACTTC. Protein: CASSQDRGEGTQYF.

This clone was detected once. The gene calls are TRBV11-3 and TRBJ2-7, with D unclear. Germline assignment: CDR1 SGHNT and CDR2 YENEEA. The germline V and J ends were trimmed by 1 base and 2 bases, with 6 bases remaining between them. This CDR3 has 13 residues. Here the CDR3 DNA reads TGTGCCAGCAGCTTAGGCCTGGCCTACGAGCAGTACTTC. It codes for CASSLGLAYEQYF.

This sequence joins TRBV28 and TRBJ2-1, with TRBD1 matching over 8 bases. CDR1 is MDHEN and CDR2 is SYDVKM in the germline V gene. CDR3 length: 14 residues. The ends lost 6 bases at V and 6 bases at J; junction bases unmatched: 7. The CDR3 is CASSFGTGSNEQFF. CDR3 nucleotides: TGTGCCAGCAGCTTCGGGACAGGAAGCAATGAGCAGTTCTTC.

The chain is built from TRBV9 and TRBJ2-1; a weak D match, TRBD2 (6 bases). This CDR3 spans 14 amino acids. V dropped 4 bases and J dropped 0 bases, with 8 bases sitting between them. Germline V gene sequence: CDR1 SGDLS, CDR2 YYNGEE. CDR3 region: CASSTGLSYNEQFF. CDR3 DNA sequence: TGTGCCAGCAGCACGGGACTCTCCTACAATGAGCAGTTCTTC.

This clone is a singleton in its sample. This chain uses TRBV10-3 with TRBJ2-5; TRBD2 agrees at 11 bases. CDR3 size: 13 residues. The V gene end was trimmed by 7 bases and the J gene end by 3 bases; junction bases not matched to a gene: 1. Germline CDR1 and CDR2: ENHRY and SYGVKD. The CDR3, as DNA: TGTGCCATCAAGGGACTAGCGGAAGAGACCCAGTACTTC. It yields the protein CAIKGLAEETQYF.

The V gene is TRBV29-1, the J gene TRBJ1-2; D remains unclear. CDR1 and CDR2 from the germline V gene are SQVTM and ANQGSEA. There are 14 residues in the CDR3. V lost 3 bases and J 6 bases, leaving 17 bases between the germline ends. Here the CDR3 DNA reads TGCAGCGTTGACTTGGGCGTTAGGTTACATGGCTACACCTTC. This gives the protein CSVDLGVRLHGYTF.

The chain is built from TRBV18 and TRBJ2-1; 7 bases fit TRBD1. In germline, CDR1 is KGHSH, CDR2 LQKENI. Unmatched junction bases numbered 17, after V lost 5 bases and J lost 4 bases. The CDR3 length is 18 residues. CDR3 region: CASSAKRKPGQLYNEQFF. CDR3 nucleotides: TGTGCCAGCTCAGCTAAACGAAAACCGGGACAGCTTTACAATGAGCAGTTCTTC.

This chain links TRBV27 with TRBJ1-1; D gene ambiguous. The germline V gene has CDR1 MNHEY and CDR2 SMNVEV (reference sequence). The CDR3 contains 15 residues. V lost 5 bases and J 0 bases, leaving 13 bases between the germline ends. CDR3 sequence reads: CASSPLVGLNTEAFF. The CDR3 DNA is TGTGCCAGCAGTCCCCTCGTAGGGCTGAACACTGAAGCTTTCTTT.

V and J are TRBV28 and TRBJ1-1, with 9 bases that match TRBD1. After removal of 5 bases from V and 5 bases from J, the junction contained 12 bases not matched to a gene. Germline V gives CDR1 MDHEN, CDR2 SYDVKM. The CDR3 runs to 16 residues. The CDR3 here is CASSPNRGRKWTEAFF. CDR3 coding DNA: TGTGCCAGCAGTCCAAACAGGGGGCGAAAGTGGACTGAAGCTTTCTTT. Based on the CDR3 plus reference TRBV28 and TRBJ1-1, the full variable domain is DVKVTQSSRYLVKRTGEKVFLECVQDMDHENMFWYRQDPGLGLRLIYFSYDVKMKEKGDIPEGYSVSREKKERFSLILESASTNQTSMYLCASSPNRGRKWTEAFFGQGTRLTVV.

This sequence joins TRBV7-8 and TRBJ2-7; 14 nucleotides match TRBD2. Germline V CDR1 and CDR2: SGHVS, FQNEAQ. The CDR3 is 18 residues long. Trimming removed 7 bases from V and 7 bases from J; junction bases left unmatched: 18. This CDR3 is CASIQGTSGRPTFSEQYF. CDR3 coding DNA: TGTGCCAGCATCCAAGGGACTAGCGGGAGACCAACCTTTAGTGAGCAGTACTTC.

The rearrangement joins TRBV7-9 to TRBJ2-3; weak D call: TRBD2 (5 bases). With 10 bases removed from V and 5 bases from J, the gap between germline ends came to 13 bases. The CDR3 contains 12 residues. From germline, CDR1 is SEHNR and CDR2 FQNEAQ (reference sequence). The CDR3 reads CAISRAEDTQYF. The CDR3 nucleotides read TGTGCCATTTCGCGAGCGGAAGATACGCAGTATTTT.

This chain links TRBV7-8 with TRBJ2-6; the D gene is possibly TRBD1 (7 bases). Germline CDR1 is SGHVS and CDR2 is FQNEAQ. The V gene lost 0 bases and the J gene lost 0 bases, with 12 bases spanning the gap. The CDR3 has 18 amino acids. In nucleotides, the CDR3 is TGTGCCAGCAGCTTAGCGGCAGGGGGGAGCTCTGGGGCCAACGTCCTGACTTTC. Its protein product is CASSLAAGGSSGANVLTF. Looking up the rest from reference TRBV7-8 and TRBJ2-6 gives the full variable domain: GAGVSQSPRYKVAKRGQDVALRCDPISGHVSLFWYQQALGQGPEFLTYFQNEAQLDKSGLPSDRFFAERPEGSVSTLKIQRTQQEDSAVYLCASSLAAGGSSGANVLTFGAGSRLTVL.

The J gene is TRBJ1-4, the V gene TRBV7-9; TRBD1 is a possible D gene (6 bases). This CDR3 comprises 16 residues. V shed 5 bases and J shed 7 bases, with 20 bases lying between them. The germline V gene has CDR1 SEHNR and CDR2 FQNEAQ (reference sequence). The CDR3 reads CASSLPYREGGEKLFF. The CDR3 DNA follows: TGTGCCAGCAGCCTTCCTTACAGGGAAGGTGGTGAAAAACTGTTTTTT.

The chain couples TRBV5-5 to TRBJ2-1; no clear D. V was clipped by 1 base and J by 5 bases, with 10 bases between them. CDR1 is SGHKS, CDR2 YYEKEE, per germline (reference sequence). This CDR3 is built from 14 residues. The CDR3 region has the DNA TGTGCCAGCAGCTTGATACGGGCGGACAATGAGCAGTTCTTC. Protein: CASSLIRADNEQFF.

This sequence joins TRBV10-3 and TRBJ2-3; D not resolved. The V end was cut by 3 bases, the J end by 2 bases, with 12 bases between. Germline lookup yields CDR1 ENHRY and CDR2 SYGVKD. There are 15 residues in the CDR3. CDR3 sequence: CAISDMGSPTDTQYF. The CDR3 bases are TGTGCCATCAGTGACATGGGCTCTCCCACAGATACGCAGTATTTT.

The chain joins TRBV27 to TRBJ2-7; TRBD2 matches at 8 bases. Germline V gives CDR1 MNHEY, CDR2 SMNVEV (reference sequence). With V trimmed by 8 bases and J by 2 bases, 11 bases remained unmatched. The CDR3 runs 15 residues. DNA for the CDR3: TGTGCCAGCCGCCGAGCGAGCGGGAGCCCCTACGAGCAGTACTTC. It yields the protein CASRRASGSPYEQYF.

There are a few counts of this clone. This chain uses TRBV15 with TRBJ1-2; the D is unclear. CDR1 and CDR2 from the germline V gene are LNHNV and YYDKDF (reference sequence). The CDR3 has 14 amino acids. V was shortened by 0 bases and J by 7 bases, with 12 bases between the two germline ends. This chain's CDR3 is CATSRERTNLGYTF. CDR3 bases: TGTGCCACCAGCAGAGAGAGGACCAACCTTGGCTACACCTTC.